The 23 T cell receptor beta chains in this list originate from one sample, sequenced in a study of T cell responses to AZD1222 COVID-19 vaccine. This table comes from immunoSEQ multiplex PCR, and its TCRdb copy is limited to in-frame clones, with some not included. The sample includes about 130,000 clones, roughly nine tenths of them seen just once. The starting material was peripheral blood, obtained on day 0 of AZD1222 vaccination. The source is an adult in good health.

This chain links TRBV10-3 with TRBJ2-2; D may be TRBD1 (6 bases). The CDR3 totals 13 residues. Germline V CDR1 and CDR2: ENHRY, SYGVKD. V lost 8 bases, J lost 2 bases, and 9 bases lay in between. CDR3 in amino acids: CAIGGQNTGELFF. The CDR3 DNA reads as TGTGCCATCGGGGGCCAAAACACCGGGGAGCTGTTTTTT.

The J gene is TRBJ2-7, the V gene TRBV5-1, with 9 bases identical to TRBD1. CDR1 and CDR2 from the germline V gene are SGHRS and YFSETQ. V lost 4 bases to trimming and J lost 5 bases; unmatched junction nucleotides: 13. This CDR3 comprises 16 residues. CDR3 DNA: TGCGCCAGCAGCCCCGGGACAGGGATTGCCCGGGACGAGCAGTACTTC. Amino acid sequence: CASSPGTGIARDEQYF.

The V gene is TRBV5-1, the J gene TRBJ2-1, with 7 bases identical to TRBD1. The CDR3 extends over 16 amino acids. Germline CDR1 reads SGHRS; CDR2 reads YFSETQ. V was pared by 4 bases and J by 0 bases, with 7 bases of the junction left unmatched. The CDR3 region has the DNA TGCGCCAGCAGCAGGGACAGCTTAAGCTCCTACAATGAGCAGTTCTTC. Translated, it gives CASSRDSLSSYNEQFF.

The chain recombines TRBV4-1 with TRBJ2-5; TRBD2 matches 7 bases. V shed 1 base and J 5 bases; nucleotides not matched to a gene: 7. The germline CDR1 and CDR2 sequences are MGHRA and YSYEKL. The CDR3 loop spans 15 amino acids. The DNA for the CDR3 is TGCGCCAGCAGCCAAGTGTCCAGCGGGGTGGAGACCCAGTACTTC. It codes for CASSQVSSGVETQYF.

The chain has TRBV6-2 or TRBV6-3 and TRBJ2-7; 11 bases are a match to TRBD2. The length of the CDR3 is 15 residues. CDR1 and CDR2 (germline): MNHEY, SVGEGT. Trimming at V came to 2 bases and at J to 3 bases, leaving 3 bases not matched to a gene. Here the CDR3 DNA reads TGTGCCAGCAGTTACGGGACTAGCGGCCACTACGAGCAGTACTTC. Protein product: CASSYGTSGHYEQYF.

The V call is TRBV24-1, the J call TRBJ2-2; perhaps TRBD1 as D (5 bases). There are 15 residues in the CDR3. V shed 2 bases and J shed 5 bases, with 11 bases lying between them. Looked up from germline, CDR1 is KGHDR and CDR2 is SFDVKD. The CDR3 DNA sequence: TGTGCCACCAGTGATTCGCACAGGTATACCGGGGAGCTGTTTTTT. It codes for CATSDSHRYTGELFF.

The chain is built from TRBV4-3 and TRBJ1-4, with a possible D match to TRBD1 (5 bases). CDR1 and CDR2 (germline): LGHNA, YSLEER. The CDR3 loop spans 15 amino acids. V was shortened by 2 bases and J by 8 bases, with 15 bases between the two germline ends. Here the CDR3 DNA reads TGCGCCAGCAGCCAAATCGGGGGTGGTGGGGAAAAACTGTTTTTT. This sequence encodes CASSQIGGGGEKLFF.

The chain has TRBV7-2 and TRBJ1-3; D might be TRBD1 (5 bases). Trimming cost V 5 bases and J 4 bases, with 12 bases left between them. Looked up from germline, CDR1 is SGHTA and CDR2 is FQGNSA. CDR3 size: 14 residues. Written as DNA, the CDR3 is TGTGCCAGCAGCCCCGACCGGACAGGAAACACCATATATTTT. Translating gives CASSPDRTGNTIYF.

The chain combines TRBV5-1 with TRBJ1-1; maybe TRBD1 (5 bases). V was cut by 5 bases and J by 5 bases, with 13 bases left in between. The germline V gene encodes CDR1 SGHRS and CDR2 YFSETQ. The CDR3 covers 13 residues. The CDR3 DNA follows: TGCGCCAGCAGGCCCGGGACGGGGACTGAAGCTTTCTTT. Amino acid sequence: CASRPGTGTEAFF.

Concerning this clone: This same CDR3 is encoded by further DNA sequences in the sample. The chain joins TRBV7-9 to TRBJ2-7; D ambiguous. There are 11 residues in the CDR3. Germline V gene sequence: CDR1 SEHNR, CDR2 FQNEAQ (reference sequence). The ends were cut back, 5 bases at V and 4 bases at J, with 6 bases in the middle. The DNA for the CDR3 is TGTGCCAGCAGCCCTGGGTACGAGCAGTACTTC. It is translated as CASSPGYEQYF.

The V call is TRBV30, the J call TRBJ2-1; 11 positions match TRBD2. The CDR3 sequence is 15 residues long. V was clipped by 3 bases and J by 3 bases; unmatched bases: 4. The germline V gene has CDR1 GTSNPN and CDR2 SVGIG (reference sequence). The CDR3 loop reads CAWSPLAGGYNEQFF. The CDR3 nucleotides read TGTGCCTGGAGCCCCCTAGCGGGGGGCTACAATGAGCAGTTCTTC.

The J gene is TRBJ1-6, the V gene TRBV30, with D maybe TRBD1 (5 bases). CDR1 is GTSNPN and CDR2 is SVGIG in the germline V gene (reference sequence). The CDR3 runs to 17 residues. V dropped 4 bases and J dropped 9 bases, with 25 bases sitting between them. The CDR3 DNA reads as TGTGCCTGGAACGCCCGACGGGGGAGCAGGGTGAGTTCACCCCTCCACTTT. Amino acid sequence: CAWNARRGSRVSSPLHF.

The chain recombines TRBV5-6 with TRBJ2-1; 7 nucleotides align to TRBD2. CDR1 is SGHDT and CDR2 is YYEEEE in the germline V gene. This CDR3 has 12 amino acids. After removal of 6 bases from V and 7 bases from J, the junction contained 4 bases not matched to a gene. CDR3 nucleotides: TGTGCCAGCACCGACGGGGGGAATGAGCAGTTCTTC. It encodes CASTDGGNEQFF.

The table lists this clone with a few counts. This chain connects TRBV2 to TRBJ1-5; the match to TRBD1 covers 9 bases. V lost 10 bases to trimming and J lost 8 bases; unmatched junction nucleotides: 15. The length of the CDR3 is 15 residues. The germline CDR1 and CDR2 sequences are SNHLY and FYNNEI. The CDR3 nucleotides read TGTGCCACTGGACGGGGACAGGGAACGGGAGAGCCCCAGCATTTT. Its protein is CATGRGQGTGEPQHF.

The CDR3 nucleotides read TGTGCCAGCAGCTTCAGGGTAGGGAGATTAAATGAGCAGTTCTTC. The encoded protein is CASSFRVGRLNEQFF. This chain joins TRBV7-6 and TRBJ2-1; D may match TRBD1 or TRBD2 (5 bases each). From germline, CDR1 is SGHVS and CDR2 FNYEAQ. V was trimmed by 3 bases and J by 7 bases, leaving 16 bases between them. The CDR3 contains 15 residues.

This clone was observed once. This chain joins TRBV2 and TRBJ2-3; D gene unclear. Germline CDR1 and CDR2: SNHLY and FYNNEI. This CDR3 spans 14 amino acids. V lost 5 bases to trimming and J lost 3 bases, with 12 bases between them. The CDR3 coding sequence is TGTGCCAGCAGTATTCGGACGTTTACAGATACGCAGTATTTT. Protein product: CASSIRTFTDTQYF.

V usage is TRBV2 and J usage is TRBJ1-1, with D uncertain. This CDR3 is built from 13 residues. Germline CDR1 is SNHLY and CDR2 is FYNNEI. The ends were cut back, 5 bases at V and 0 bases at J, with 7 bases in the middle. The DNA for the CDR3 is TGTGCCAGCAGTCCCCCGGTGAACACTGAAGCTTTCTTT. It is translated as CASSPPVNTEAFF.

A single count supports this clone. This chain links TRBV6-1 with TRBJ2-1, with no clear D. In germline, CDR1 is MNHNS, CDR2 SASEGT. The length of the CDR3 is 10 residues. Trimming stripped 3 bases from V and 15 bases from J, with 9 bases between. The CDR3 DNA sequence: TGTGCCAGCAGTGACCGGTATCCGTTCTTC. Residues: CASSDRYPFF.

The DNA of the CDR3 is TGTGCCAGCAGTGAAAACAGCTACGAGCAGTACTTC. This codes for CASSENSYEQYF. The rearrangement joins TRBV2 to TRBJ2-7; D uncertain. Trimming stripped 2 bases from V and 3 bases from J, with 5 bases between. CDR1 and CDR2 (germline): SNHLY, FYNNEI. This CDR3 is built from 12 residues. Together with reference TRBV2 and TRBJ2-7, the CDR3 gives the full variable domain: EPEVTQTPSHQVTQMGQEVILRCVPISNHLYFYWYRQILGQKVEFLVSFYNNEISEKSEIFDDQFSVERPDGSNFTLKIRSTKLEDSAMYFCASSENSYEQYFGPGTRLTVT.

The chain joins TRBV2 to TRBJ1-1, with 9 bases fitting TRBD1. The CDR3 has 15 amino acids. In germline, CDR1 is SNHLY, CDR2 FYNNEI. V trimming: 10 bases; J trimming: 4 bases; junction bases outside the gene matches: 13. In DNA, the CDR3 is TGTGCCACCACAGAACAGGGGGCTGTTGGCACTGAAGCTTTCTTT. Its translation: CATTEQGAVGTEAFF.

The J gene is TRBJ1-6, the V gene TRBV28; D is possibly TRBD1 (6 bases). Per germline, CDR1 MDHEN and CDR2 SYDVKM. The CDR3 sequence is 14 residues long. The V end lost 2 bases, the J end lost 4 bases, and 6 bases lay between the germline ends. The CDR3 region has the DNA TGTGCCAGCAGTTTAGGACAGTATAATTCACCCCTCCACTTT. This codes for CASSLGQYNSPLHF.

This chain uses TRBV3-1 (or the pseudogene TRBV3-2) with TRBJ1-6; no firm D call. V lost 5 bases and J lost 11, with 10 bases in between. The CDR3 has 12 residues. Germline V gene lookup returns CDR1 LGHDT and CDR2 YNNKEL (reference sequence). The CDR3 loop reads CASSSPGAPLHF. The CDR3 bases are TGTGCCAGCAGCTCCCCCGGGGCACCCCTCCACTTT.

Here the CDR3 DNA reads TGTGCCAGCAGCGGCGGGACAGGGGGCCTTTTGTACGAGCAGTACTTC. It translates to CASSGGTGGLLYEQYF. The chain has TRBV9 and TRBJ2-7, with 12 bases matching TRBD1. From germline, CDR1 is SGDLS and CDR2 YYNGEE. Trimming took 3 bases from V and 4 from J; bases not matched to a gene: 8. This CDR3 contains 16 residues.